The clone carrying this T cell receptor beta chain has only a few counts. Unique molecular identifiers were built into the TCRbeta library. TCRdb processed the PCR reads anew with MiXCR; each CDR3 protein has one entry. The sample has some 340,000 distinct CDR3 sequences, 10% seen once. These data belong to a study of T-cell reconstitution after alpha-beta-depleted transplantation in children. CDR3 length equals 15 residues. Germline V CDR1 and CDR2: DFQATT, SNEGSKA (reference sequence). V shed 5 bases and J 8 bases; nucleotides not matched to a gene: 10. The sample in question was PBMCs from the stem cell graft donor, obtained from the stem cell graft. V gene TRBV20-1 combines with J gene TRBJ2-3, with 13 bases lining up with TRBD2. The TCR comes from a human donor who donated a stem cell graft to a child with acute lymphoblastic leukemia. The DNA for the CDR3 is TGCAGTGCTCCGAGGACTAGCGGGAGTGTCGGTACGCAGTATTTT. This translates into CSAPRTSGSVGTQYF.